The rows below give T cell receptor beta chains drawn from one sample of a study of identifying expanded T cells in peripheral blood. TCRdb's copy holds only in-frame clones and misses some; the assay was immunoSEQ multiplex PCR. The repertoire consists of roughly 100,000 clones, with approximately 88% occurring once and the leading ten covering roughly 13%. Sequencing used blood. The receptor set was obtained from a person aged 18 to 75 in good health. Both conserved end residues are part of each CDR3. The D gene is left open where the match is weak. Clone size is stated in some rows and not others, as once, few, many or a class when expanded.

d_call j_call clone_size v_call cdr3_nt cdr3_aa
. TRBJ1-2 few TRBV11-2 TGTGCCAGCAGCTTAAGCGTGGGACGCACGTATGGCTACACCTTC CASSLSVGRTYGYTF
. TRBJ1-4 . TRBV29-1 TGCAGCGTGAGGTTGGATGTGAATGAAAAACTGTTTTTT CSVRLDVNEKLFF
TRBD1 TRBJ1-4 . TRBV5-6 TGTGCCAGCAGCTGGACCGGGACAGTAGGTGAAAAACTGTTTTTT CASSWTGTVGEKLFF
. TRBJ2-2 . TRBV19 TGTGCCAGTAGTCCTCAGGGGTCCTCATTCACCGGGGAGCTGTTTTTT CASSPQGSSFTGELFF
. TRBJ1-5 . TRBV2 TGTGCCAGCACCGGAGGGGAGGTTCCCCATAGCAATCAGCCCCAGCATTTT CASTGGEVPHSNQPQHF
. TRBJ2-7 few TRBV7-2 TGTGCCAGCAGCCTTCACAGTGACGAGCAGTACTTC CASSLHSDEQYF
TRBD1 TRBJ1-1 . TRBV18 TGTGCCAGCTCACCACCGGGACAGCCGAACACTGAAGCTTTCTTT CASSPPGQPNTEAFF
. TRBJ1-5 . TRBV7-9 TGTGCCAGCAGCTTTGCGGGGGACAATCAGCCCCAGCATTTT CASSFAGDNQPQHF
. TRBJ2-2 . TRBV4-1 TGCGCCAGCAGCCAAGTTCCTTTATCCGGGGAGCTGTTTTTT CASSQVPLSGELFF
. TRBJ2-7 few TRBV20-1 TGCAGTGCCCGGAGGGATGGGGAGCAGTACTTC CSARRDGEQYF
. TRBJ1-1 . TRBV6-6 TGTGCCAGCAGCCCCCCCGGGCCCGAGAACACTGAAGCTTTCTTT CASSPPGPENTEAFF